The clone carrying this T cell receptor beta chain occurred many times. As yet, its antigen is unknown. This entry belongs to a study of Graves' ophthalmopathy and Graves' hyperthyroidism. General study results and limits: Ophthalmopathy progression was predicted with 55% to 71% sensitivity and about 72% specificity.

The length of the CDR3 is 14 residues. Germline V gene sequence: CDR1 SQVTM, CDR2 ANQGSEA. V dropped 7 bases and J dropped 6 bases, with 21 bases sitting between them. Amplification from RNA transcripts yielded the TCR beta CDR3 regions. HTBI primers served in a first-round RT-PCR, which a second-round multiplex PCR followed. TCRdb reanalysed the multiplex PCR reads using MiXCR and keeps one entry per CDR3 protein. The repertoire holds about 620,000 distinct CDR3 sequences, with about a fifth as singletons. This receptor was taken from a woman aged 18-29 years with stable Graves' hyperthyroidism. Some clones in this sample may be carry-over from other donors' samples. The chain carries TRBV29-1 and TRBJ1-2; tentatively, D is TRBD1 (6 bases). The material sequenced was peripheral blood. The CDR3 reads CSAERRGLTDGYTF. For the CDR3, the DNA is TGCAGCGCCGAACGCCGGGGGCTAACGGATGGCTACACCTTC.